The 29 T cell receptor beta chains reported below all come from one sample, sequenced in a study of technical replicates of blood from a few donors. Data came from immunoSEQ multiplex PCR; TCRdb stores just in-frame clones and leaves some out. The repertoire holds around 84,000 clones, about 92% seen once, with over 0.2% in the top ten. The sample comprised T cells isolated from PBMCs. The receptors were sampled from a human donor in good health.

The chain links TRBV6-5 to TRBJ2-2, with a tentative D call TRBD2 (6 bases). Germline lookup yields CDR1 MNHEY and CDR2 SVGAGI. The V and J ends lost 7 bases and 3 bases respectively, with 12 bases between them. The CDR3 extends over 14 amino acids. CDR3 coding DNA: TGTGCCAGCAAGCCTAGCGCATACACCGGGGAGCTGTTTTTT. This sequence encodes CASKPSAYTGELFF.

The chain links TRBV6-5 to TRBJ1-2; unclear D gene. The germline V gene has CDR1 MNHEY and CDR2 SVGAGI. The CDR3 loop spans 14 amino acids. V lost 0 bases, J lost 1 base, and 6 bases lay in between. The CDR3 DNA reads as TGTGCCAGCAGTTACTCGACAAGTAACTATGGCTACACCTTC. Its translation: CASSYSTSNYGYTF.

The V call is TRBV11-3, the J call TRBJ1-1; D gene ambiguous. Germline lookup yields CDR1 SGHNT and CDR2 YENEEA. CDR3 length: 13 amino acids. V lost 3 bases, J lost 1 base, and 6 bases lay in between. The CDR3 region is CASSFRQNTEAFF. In DNA, the CDR3 is TGTGCCAGCAGCTTCAGACAGAACACTGAAGCTTTCTTT.

The V call is TRBV2, the J call TRBJ2-7; perhaps TRBD1 as D (5 bases). This CDR3 is built from 15 residues. Germline-derived CDR1 and CDR2 are SNHLY and FYNNEI. Trimming pared 2 bases from V and 3 bases from J, leaving 14 bases between. The CDR3 DNA follows: TGTGCCAGCAGTGAACGGTGGGGCAGGCTCTACGAGCAGTACTTC. Its protein product is CASSERWGRLYEQYF.

This chain uses TRBV6-5 with TRBJ2-3; 7 positions match TRBD2. This CDR3 has 16 residues. Germline V gene data show CDR1 as MNHEY and CDR2 as SVGAGI. Germline trimming cut 1 base from V and 1 base from J; bases unmatched to any gene: 5. CDR3 sequence reads: CASSYWEGRGTDTQYF. Written as DNA, the CDR3 is TGTGCCAGCAGTTACTGGGAGGGCCGGGGCACAGATACGCAGTATTTT.

The genes are TRBV6-1 and TRBJ1-4, with 10 bases matching TRBD1. This CDR3 comprises 16 residues. Germline values: CDR1 MNHNS, CDR2 SASEGT. Trimming took 2 bases from V and 4 from J; bases not matched to a gene: 4. CDR3 bases: TGTGCCAGCAGTGAATGGGGGGACAGGGGTAATGAAAAACTGTTTTTT. Translated: CASSEWGDRGNEKLFF.

The V call is TRBV5-1, the J call TRBJ2-7; 7 bases line up with TRBD2. Germline CDR1 SGHRS, CDR2 YFSETQ. The V and J ends lost 4 bases and 1 base, in that order; junction bases with no gene match: 8. The CDR3 sequence is 15 residues long. The CDR3 spells CASSPPGGGSYEQYF. CDR3 DNA sequence: TGCGCCAGCAGCCCCCCGGGCGGGGGATCCTACGAGCAGTACTTC.

J is TRBJ2-7 and V is TRBV7-9, with D possibly being TRBD2 (6 bases). Germline V lookup: CDR1 SEHNR, CDR2 FQNEAQ (reference sequence). The CDR3 loop spans 15 amino acids. V lost 5 bases and J 3 bases, leaving 17 bases between the germline ends. The CDR3 DNA reads as TGTGCCAGCAGCATCCGGGACTCTTCCTTCTACGAGCAGTACTTC. Its translation is CASSIRDSSFYEQYF.

CDR3 residues: CASSEHGSSYNEQFF. In DNA, the CDR3 is TGTGCCAGCAGTGAACACGGGAGCTCCTACAATGAGCAGTTCTTC. The V gene is TRBV25-1, the J gene TRBJ2-1; perhaps TRBD2 as D (6 bases). The CDR3 has 15 residues. Germline-derived CDR1 and CDR2 are MGHDK and SYGVNS. V lost 2 bases and J 0 bases, leaving 8 bases between the germline ends.

The J gene is TRBJ2-7, the V gene TRBV18, with 7 bases identical to TRBD1. CDR1 and CDR2 (germline): KGHSH, LQKENI. The CDR3 sequence is 13 residues long. Unmatched junction bases numbered 6, after V lost 6 bases and J lost 4 bases. The CDR3 sequence is CASSGQEIYEQYF. CDR3 in DNA: TGTGCCAGCTCCGGACAGGAAATTTACGAGCAGTACTTC.

CDR3 residues: CASSELTAKAFF. The CDR3 nucleotides read TGTGCCAGCAGTGAATTGACAGCAAAAGCTTTCTTT. The chain links TRBV25-1 to TRBJ1-1, with D possibly being TRBD1 (5 bases). The germline V gene encodes CDR1 MGHDK and CDR2 SYGVNS. The V gene lost 1 base and the J gene lost 9 bases, with 9 bases spanning the gap. This CDR3 has 12 residues.

As DNA, the CDR3 is TGTGCCAGCAGCGCACTGGACAGACCCTACGAGCAGTACTTC. This translates into CASSALDRPYEQYF. V and J are TRBV7-6 and TRBJ2-7; D is perhaps TRBD1 (6 bases). This CDR3 is built from 14 residues. Germline CDR1 is SGHVS and CDR2 is FNYEAQ. V lost 5 bases and J 2 bases, leaving 13 bases between the germline ends.

This chain links TRBV29-1 with TRBJ2-1; 7 nucleotides line up with TRBD2. The ends lost 6 bases at V and 1 base at J; junction bases unmatched: 15. Per germline, CDR1 SQVTM and CDR2 ANQGSEA. The CDR3 is 17 residues long. The CDR3, as DNA: TGCAGCGTGGCGGGGGTCGCAGGAGGGAATTCCTACAATGAGCAGTTCTTC. Encoded protein: CSVAGVAGGNSYNEQFF.

CDR3 protein: CSVETGTGYGYTF. The CDR3 region has the DNA TGCAGCGTAGAGACCGGGACAGGCTATGGCTACACCTTC. The V call is TRBV29-1, the J call TRBJ1-2; TRBD1 matches at 8 bases. With 6 bases clipped from V and 4 bases from J, the junction kept 7 bases outside the gene matches. CDR1 is SQVTM, CDR2 ANQGSEA, per germline. CDR3 length: 13 amino acids.

This clone was seen once. The chain couples TRBV27 to TRBJ1-1; the match to TRBD1 covers 8 bases. Germline V lookup: CDR1 MNHEY, CDR2 SMNVEV (reference sequence). V was clipped by 5 bases and J by 1 base; unmatched bases: 9. The CDR3 runs 16 residues. In DNA form, the CDR3 reads TGTGCCAGCAGTGACGGACAGGGCATCGGGAACACTGAAGCTTTCTTT. It translates to CASSDGQGIGNTEAFF.

This chain connects TRBV5-4 to TRBJ2-7; perhaps TRBD2 as D (5 bases). The V and J ends lost 2 bases and 2 bases respectively, with 14 bases between them. This CDR3 is built from 15 residues. The germline V gene encodes CDR1 SGHNT and CDR2 YYREEE (reference sequence). CDR3 bases: TGTGCCAGCAGCTTAACTCAGCGGTCGACCTACGAGCAGTACTTC. This gives the protein CASSLTQRSTYEQYF. Drawing the rest from reference TRBV5-4 and TRBJ2-7, the complete variable domain is ETGVTQSPTHLIKTRGQQVTLRCSSQSGHNTVSWYQQALGQGPQFIFQYYREEENGRGNFPPRFSGLQFPNYSSELNVNALELDDSALYLCASSLTQRSTYEQYFGPGTRLTVT.

V gene TRBV27 combines with J gene TRBJ1-2; 9 nucleotides agree with TRBD1. The germline gives CDR1 MNHEY, CDR2 SMNVEV (reference sequence). With 2 bases clipped from V and 8 bases from J, the junction kept 3 bases outside the gene matches. CDR3 length: 13 amino acids. The CDR3 DNA follows: TGTGCCAGCAGTTTAGGGACAGGGCAAGGCTACACCTTC. Amino acids: CASSLGTGQGYTF.

This clone was seen only once. The J gene is TRBJ2-7, the V gene TRBV2, with D possibly being TRBD2 (7 bases). The CDR3 extends over 14 amino acids. V gave up 6 bases and J gave up 5 bases, with 17 bases separating them. In germline, CDR1 is SNHLY, CDR2 FYNNEI. CDR3 DNA: TGTGCCAGCAGCGGAGCCCGCGGGGGCAACGAGCAGTACTTC. It is translated as CASSGARGGNEQYF.

The rearrangement uses TRBV27 and TRBJ1-2; 7 bases are a match to TRBD1. Looked up from germline, CDR1 is MNHEY and CDR2 is SMNVEV (reference sequence). This CDR3 has 15 residues. The junction had 10 bases not matched to a gene; V was cut back by 5 bases and J by 4 bases. CDR3 sequence (DNA): TGTGCCAGCAGTCCGGGACAGTCCCTTGGCTATGGCTACACCTTC. It yields the protein CASSPGQSLGYGYTF.

V gene TRBV11-3 combines with J gene TRBJ2-1; 8 nucleotides align to TRBD2. CDR3 length: 19 residues. Per the germline V gene, CDR1 is SGHNT and CDR2 is YENEEA. The V segment lost 1 base and the J segment 0 bases; nucleotides outside the gene matches: 11. The CDR3, as DNA: TGTGCCAGCAGCTTAGGTAGACGGGTAGCGGGGAGCTCCTACAATGAGCAGTTCTTC. Amino acid sequence: CASSLGRRVAGSSYNEQFF.

The V gene is TRBV7-9, the J gene TRBJ2-7; 11 bases fit TRBD2. Losses at the gene ends were 7 bases for V and 6 bases for J; bases not matched to a gene: 14. CDR3 length: 16 amino acids. Germline V gives CDR1 SEHNR, CDR2 FQNEAQ (reference sequence). CDR3 in amino acids: CASTTLLAGVNPEQYF. CDR3 sequence (DNA): TGTGCCAGCACGACCTTACTAGCGGGAGTAAACCCCGAGCAGTACTTC. Full variable domain (remainder filled in from reference TRBV7-9 and TRBJ2-7): DTGVSQNPRHKITKRGQNVTFRCDPISEHNRLYWYRQTLGQGPEFLTYFQNEAQLEKSRLLSDRFSAERPKGSFSTLEIQRTEQGDSAMYLCASTTLLAGVNPEQYFGPGTRLTVT.

The DNA of the CDR3 is TGTGCCAGCAGTCAGACAGGGGTCCCTTCTGAGTCCGAGCAGTACTTC. Translation gives CASSQTGVPSESEQYF. This chain connects TRBV6-6 to TRBJ2-7; 8 bases agree with TRBD1. Per germline, CDR1 MNHNY and CDR2 SVGAGI (reference sequence). The V and J ends lost 5 bases and 6 bases, in that order; junction bases with no gene match: 15. This CDR3 comprises 16 residues.

J is TRBJ1-1 and V is TRBV28; TRBD1 might be the D (6 bases). V was clipped by 11 bases and J by 1 base, with 11 bases between them. This CDR3 has 12 residues. CDR1 and CDR2 (germline): MDHEN, SYDVKM. The CDR3 region is CAGRGTNTEAFF. The CDR3 bases are TGTGCCGGGAGGGGGACGAACACTGAAGCTTTCTTT.

The rearrangement joins TRBV15 to TRBJ1-5; no clear D. Germline V gene lookup returns CDR1 LNHNV and CDR2 YYDKDF (reference sequence). The CDR3 has 16 residues. The V and J ends lost 0 bases and 4 bases respectively, with 13 bases between them. The CDR3 DNA sequence: TGTGCCACCAGCAGAGAGGTAGTTGGCGGGAATCAGCCCCAGCATTTT. Translation: CATSREVVGGNQPQHF.

This clone was observed once. The chain couples TRBV2 to TRBJ2-5; TRBD1 might be the D (5 bases). Looked up from germline, CDR1 is SNHLY and CDR2 is FYNNEI. The CDR3 covers 13 residues. Trimming stripped 6 bases from V and 1 base from J, with 9 bases between. The CDR3 DNA reads as TGTGCCAGCAGCCAGGGCCCCCAAGAGACCCAGTACTTC. Translation gives CASSQGPQETQYF. The full variable domain, in which reference TRBV2 and TRBJ2-5 provide the parts outside the CDR3, is EPEVTQTPSHQVTQMGQEVILRCVPISNHLYFYWYRQILGQKVEFLVSFYNNEISEKSEIFDDQFSVERPDGSNFTLKIRSTKLEDSAMYFCASSQGPQETQYFGPGTRLLVL.

The chain links TRBV18 to TRBJ1-1; weak D call: TRBD1 (5 bases). CDR1 is KGHSH, CDR2 LQKENI, per germline. Trimming left V 3 bases short and J 2 bases short, with 16 bases between. The CDR3 loop spans 16 amino acids. CDR3 in amino acids: CASSPGHPRVNTEAFF. The CDR3 DNA follows: TGTGCCAGCTCACCCGGACACCCAAGGGTTAACACTGAAGCTTTCTTT.

The rearrangement uses TRBV5-1 and TRBJ2-2, with no clear D. The ends were cut back, 0 bases at V and 3 bases at J, with 9 bases in the middle. The CDR3 runs 15 residues. Germline lookup yields CDR1 SGHRS and CDR2 YFSETQ. The CDR3 sequence is CASSLVRRDTGELFF. The CDR3, as DNA: TGCGCCAGCAGCTTGGTTAGGAGAGACACCGGGGAGCTGTTTTTT.

V gene TRBV6-1 combines with J gene TRBJ1-1; D may be TRBD1 (6 bases). The CDR3 runs 15 residues. The V gene lost 5 bases and the J gene lost 2 bases, with 15 bases spanning the gap. Germline assignment: CDR1 MNHNS and CDR2 SASEGT. The CDR3 protein is CASSKLGAFNTEAFF. The CDR3 bases are TGTGCCAGCAGTAAGTTGGGGGCATTCAACACTGAAGCTTTCTTT.

The chain employs TRBV28 and TRBJ2-2, with 7 bases aligning to TRBD2. The CDR3 totals 16 residues. Germline values: CDR1 MDHEN, CDR2 SYDVKM. V shed 4 bases, J shed 1 base, and the junction held 6 bases outside the gene matches. The DNA of the CDR3 is TGTGCCAGCAGTTCGTCTAGCGGAATGAACACCGGGGAGCTGTTTTTT. This codes for CASSSSSGMNTGELFF.